The clone carrying this TCR beta chain was counted only a few times. Its specificity is not known. CDR3 length: 14 amino acids. The V gene's germline CDR1 is SGHTA and CDR2 FQGNSA. Trimming pared 0 bases from V and 4 bases from J, leaving 10 bases between. This specimen belongs to a study of blood T cells in healthy people across ages. Notes on the study in general: Roughly linear age-related decline in beta diversity appeared, significant by age around 36.

Sample-barcoded 5' priming and a J-beta primer mix drove a second PCR of 7 to 11 cycles. A tag from a template-switch adaptor with 12 random nucleotides marked each cDNA molecule. Researchers report that each sample yielded at least 2.5 million CDR3-containing paired-end reads. MiXCR, run by TCRdb on the 5' RACE reads, gives a single entry per CDR3 protein. Altogether 950,000 to 1,200,000 distinct CDR3 sequences are present, around two fifths being singletons, with the ten largest covering around 14%. Specimen: blood. This clonotype was sampled from a man between 18 and 29 years old in good health. The chain joins TRBV7-2 to TRBJ2-7; no definite D call. In nucleotides, the CDR3 is TGTGCCAGCAGCTTAGCGTTAGGCCCTTACGAGCAGTACTTC. This translates into CASSLALGPYEQYF.